The next 7 T cell receptor beta chains were all read from a single sample in a study of blood T cell repertoires in COVID-19. Repertoires were generated with immunoSEQ multiplex PCR, while TCRdb's copy carries only in-frame clones and drops some. The sample lists under 40,000 clones, 85% to 95% occurring once. Sequenced sample: peripheral blood. The receptors here all came from a man aged 55 to 70 with active or convalescent COVID-19.

The rearrangement joins TRBV19 to TRBJ2-3, with 8 bases identical to TRBD2. This CDR3 contains 20 residues. The V and J ends lost 3 bases and 2 bases, in that order; junction bases with no gene match: 19. CDR1 is LNHDA, CDR2 SQIVND, per germline (reference sequence). Here the CDR3 DNA reads TGTGCCAGTAGTATCCTTAACGGGGGGGCCGAGGTGGCTCCCACAGATACGCAGTATTTT. Translating it yields CASSILNGGAEVAPTDTQYF. The variable domain in full, completed from reference TRBV19 and TRBJ2-3, reads DGGITQSPKYLFRKEGQNVTLSCEQNLNHDAMYWYRQDPGQGLRLIYYSQIVNDFQKGDIAEGYSVSREKKESFPLTVTSAQKNPTAFYLCASSILNGGAEVAPTDTQYFGPGTRLTVL.

The chain links TRBV7-2 to TRBJ1-6; D is possibly TRBD1 (5 bases). Germline CDR1 and CDR2: SGHTA and FQGNSA. V was pared by 1 base and J by 7 bases, with 23 bases between. This CDR3 is 19 amino acids long. CDR3 coding DNA: TGTGCCAGCAGCTTAGGGGGCGGGAAGGGCAGGTCTTTAAATTCACCCCTCCACTTT. Translating it yields CASSLGGGKGRSLNSPLHF.

The chain couples TRBV7-3 to TRBJ2-1; D might be TRBD2 (5 bases). The germline V and J ends were trimmed by 6 bases and 8 bases, with 17 bases remaining between them. This CDR3 contains 14 residues. Looked up from germline, CDR1 is SGHTA and CDR2 is FQGTGA. This CDR3 reads CASSLRRGLDEQFF. In nucleotides, the CDR3 is TGTGCCAGCAGTCTACGTCGAGGGTTGGATGAGCAGTTCTTC.

J is TRBJ2-3 and V is TRBV6-6; the D gene is possibly TRBD2 (5 bases). Germline-derived CDR1 and CDR2 are MNHNY and SVGAGI (reference sequence). V lost 5 bases, J lost 0 bases, and 12 bases lay in between. CDR3 length: 15 residues. DNA of the CDR3: TGTGCCAGCAGTCACGGACTTGCTAGCACAGATACGCAGTATTTT. Protein: CASSHGLASTDTQYF.

The chain couples TRBV21-1 to TRBJ1-5. TRBV21-1 is shown as a pseudogene. The CDR3 has 22 residues. CDR3 bases: TGTGCCAGCAGCTTTATTATCGGGACTGTAACGGGACCGTTTTATAGCAATCAGCCCCAGCATTTT. Translation: CASSFIIGTVTGPFYSNQPQHF.

This chain connects TRBV18 to TRBJ2-7; TRBD1 aligns across 7 bases. V lost 3 bases, J lost 3 bases, and 8 bases stayed unmatched. The CDR3 totals 15 residues. Germline assignment: CDR1 KGHSH and CDR2 LQKENI. In DNA form, the CDR3 reads TGTGCCAGCTCACCCGGGACAGAGCGAATCTACGAGCAGTACTTC. It yields the protein CASSPGTERIYEQYF.

V and J are TRBV3-1 (or the pseudogene TRBV3-2) and TRBJ2-4; the D gene is possibly TRBD2 (6 bases). With 4 bases removed from V and 0 bases from J, the gap between germline ends came to 13 bases. The CDR3 has 16 amino acids. The germline V gene has CDR1 LGHDT and CDR2 YNNKEL (reference sequence). The CDR3 DNA reads TGTGCCAGCAGCCTAAGTGCGGGGCTAGCCAAAAACATTCAGTACTTC. Amino acid sequence: CASSLSAGLAKNIQYF.